These T cell receptor beta chains were read from a single sample in a study of immune evolution from preneoplasia to lung adenocarcinoma. Libraries were prepared by immunoSEQ multiplex PCR; TCRdb keeps only in-frame clonotypes and omits some of them. The table records 30,000 to 45,000 clones, around 74% of them present only once. Sequencing input: FFPE invasive lung adenocarcinoma tissue. The receptors were gathered from a person between 55 and 70 years old with lung adenocarcinoma. Each CDR3 is given with its conserved first and last residue.

V	CDR3
TRBV11-2	CASSFVAGGPDEQFF
TRBV19	CASSILWYTEAFF
TRBV7-3	CASSSGPATLNEQFF
TRBV19	CASSIGRILPGELFF
TRBV7-2	CASSLWGDLVSEQFF
TRBV28	CASRQGEWQPQHF
TRBV7-2	CASSLERRTGELFF
TRBV19	CASSATPGGLAQPQHF
TRBV2	CASRSPKLDHEQYF
TRBV7-9	CASSLGGEGGNQPQHF
TRBV15	CATGRDFSYEQYF
TRBV28	CASRSRDRGDQPQHF
TRBV4-2	CASSPTGAGRSYEQYF
TRBV23-1	CASTGDWPTYEQYF
TRBV6-4	CASSDWGIAGVYEQFF
TRBV15	CATSNPNEKLFF
TRBV27	CASSNLQGYYGYTF
TRBV5-1	CASSLAGLVGANVLTF
TRBV30	CALKRERYTGELFF
TRBV21-1	CAPPVPAGQGGNYGYTF
TRBV14	CASSSGGYYEQYF
TRBV2	CASIRRNTEAFF
TRBV5-1	CASRVNREDSPLHF
TRBV7-8	CASSLAPQLYEQYF
TRBV4-2	CASSQDRGYEQYF
TRBV28	CASSLQYGWAF
TRBV5-1	CASSFSGEKLFF
TRBV21-1	CASSGPVTGEYSGELFF
TRBV7-9	CASSPPAAATQYF